The 11 T cell receptor beta chains below were found in one sample sequenced in a study of blood T cell repertoires in COVID-19. The data were produced by immunoSEQ multiplex PCR, yet TCRdb's version contains in-frame clones alone and is incomplete. The repertoire holds about 130,000 clones, approximately 83% seen once, with over 25% in the top ten. Material for sequencing was peripheral blood. The receptors were gathered from an elderly woman with acute or convalescent COVID-19.

A single count supports this clone. This chain joins TRBV9 and TRBJ1-3; no clear D gene. Germline V gene lookup returns CDR1 SGDLS and CDR2 YYNGEE. This CDR3 is built from 16 residues. V lost 4 bases and J lost 4, with 18 bases in between. Here the CDR3 reads CASSPLPPTSGNTIYF. CDR3 bases: TGTGCCAGCAGCCCCCTTCCACCGACTTCAGGAAACACCATATATTTT.

The chain couples TRBV25-1 to TRBJ2-3, with D possibly TRBD2 on 5 matching bases. Germline assignment: CDR1 MGHDK and CDR2 SYGVNS. Trimming shortened V by 5 bases and J by 7 bases, and 13 bases separated the two germline ends. The CDR3 totals 13 residues. In DNA form, the CDR3 reads TGTGCCAGCAGTTTCCGGGGTCAACATACGCAGTATTTT. Its translation: CASSFRGQHTQYF.

This chain joins TRBV2 and TRBJ1-6, with 7 positions matching TRBD1. V lost 4 bases and J lost 3; bases outside the gene matches: 12. The length of the CDR3 is 18 residues. Germline V CDR1 and CDR2: SNHLY, FYNNEI. Written as DNA, the CDR3 is TGTGCCAGCAGTGGTGACAGGGCCACAGCCAGCTATAATTCACCCCTCCACTTT. Protein: CASSGDRATASYNSPLHF. Looking up the rest from reference TRBV2 and TRBJ1-6 gives the full variable domain: EPEVTQTPSHQVTQMGQEVILRCVPISNHLYFYWYRQILGQKVEFLVSFYNNEISEKSEIFDDQFSVERPDGSNFTLKIRSTKLEDSAMYFCASSGDRATASYNSPLHFGNGTRLTVT.

The chain combines TRBV2 with TRBJ1-1, with 8 bases lining up with TRBD1. The CDR3 spans 16 residues. V was pared by 4 bases and J by 4 bases, with 11 bases of the junction left unmatched. The germline V gene encodes CDR1 SNHLY and CDR2 FYNNEI. The CDR3 region has the DNA TGTGCCAGCAGTGCCCCACCTTACAGGGGGGTCACTGAAGCTTTCTTT. Translation gives CASSAPPYRGVTEAFF.

The chain employs TRBV9 and TRBJ2-5, with D uncertain. Per germline, CDR1 SGDLS and CDR2 YYNGEE. V shed 4 bases and J shed 2 bases, with 3 bases lying between them. This CDR3 spans 11 amino acids. The CDR3 sequence: CASSSQETQYF. The CDR3, as DNA: TGTGCCAGCAGCTCTCAAGAGACCCAGTACTTC.

The chain uses TRBV18 and TRBJ1-4, with 9 bases matching TRBD1. Per germline, CDR1 KGHSH and CDR2 LQKENI. This CDR3 is 15 amino acids long. V was pared by 1 base and J by 6 bases, with 3 bases of the junction left unmatched. CDR3 DNA sequence: TGTGCCAGCTCACCACTACAGGGGGCGGATGAAAAACTGTTTTTT. Translated, it gives CASSPLQGADEKLFF.

This clone was counted a few times. The CDR3 DNA reads as TGCAGTACAGGGGACAGAGATGGCTACACCTTC. This gives the protein CSTGDRDGYTF. The rearrangement joins TRBV20-1 to TRBJ1-2; 7 bases are shared with TRBD1. Germline values: CDR1 DFQATT, CDR2 SNEGSKA (reference sequence). The CDR3 has 11 amino acids. The ends lost 8 bases at V and 6 bases at J; junction bases unmatched: 6.

This rearrangement joins TRBV7-2 to TRBJ1-2; no definite D call. The V gene lost 1 base and the J gene lost 1 base, with 16 bases spanning the gap. The CDR3 runs 17 residues. Germline-derived CDR1 and CDR2 are SGHTA and FQGNSA. CDR3 sequence reads: CASSLDLSSGNNYGYTF. In nucleotides, the CDR3 is TGTGCCAGCAGCTTAGATTTAAGTTCGGGAAATAACTATGGCTACACCTTC.

V gene TRBV28 combines with J gene TRBJ1-3; 8 bases line up with TRBD1. This CDR3 contains 14 residues. Per the germline V gene, CDR1 is MDHEN and CDR2 is SYDVKM. V shed 10 bases and J 7 bases; nucleotides not matched to a gene: 12. Here the CDR3 reads CATAGGAHRNTIYF. The CDR3 DNA reads TGTGCCACAGCAGGGGGCGCTCACAGGAACACCATATATTTT.

This chain uses TRBV5-1 with TRBJ1-1; 7 nucleotides line up with TRBD1. CDR3 length equals 12 residues. Trimming cost V 4 bases and J 7 bases; bases outside gene matches: 4. Germline assignment: CDR1 SGHRS and CDR2 YFSETQ. The CDR3 nucleotides read TGCGCCAGCAGCGGAGGACAGGTTGAAGCTTTCTTT. Translation gives CASSGGQVEAFF.

The chain has TRBV4-2 and TRBJ2-1; 9 bases are shared with TRBD2. Trimming cost V 0 bases and J 8 bases; bases outside gene matches: 8. CDR1 and CDR2 from the germline V gene are LGHNA and YNFKEQ. The CDR3 loop spans 16 amino acids. CDR3: CASSQEGLATGDEQFF. The CDR3 nucleotides are TGTGCCAGCAGCCAAGAGGGACTAGCAACAGGAGATGAGCAGTTCTTC.